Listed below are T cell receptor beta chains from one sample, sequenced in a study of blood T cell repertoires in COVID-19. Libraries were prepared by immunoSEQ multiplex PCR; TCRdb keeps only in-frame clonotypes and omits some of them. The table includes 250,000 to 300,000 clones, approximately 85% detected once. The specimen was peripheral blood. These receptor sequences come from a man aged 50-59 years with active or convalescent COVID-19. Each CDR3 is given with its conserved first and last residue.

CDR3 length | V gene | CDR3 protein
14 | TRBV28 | CASTTGGGPGGYTF
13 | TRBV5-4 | CASSLRGTGEEFF
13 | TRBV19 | CASTPDGWDGYTF
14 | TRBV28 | CASSLGHPKGPQHF
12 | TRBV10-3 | CAIRDSGNTIYF
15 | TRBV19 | CASSTTGLSNQPQHF
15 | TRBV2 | CASSGQGLETGELFF
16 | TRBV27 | CASSPLKQAPTDGYTF
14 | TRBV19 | CASSLQGTEETQYF
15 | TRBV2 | CASREGTSGTGELFF
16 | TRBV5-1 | CASSLGRNRDIFGYTF
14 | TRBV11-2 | CASSLGRGPNEQFF
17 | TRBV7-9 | CASSLGMGQGVYNEQFF
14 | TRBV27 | CASNFGGRGYGYTF
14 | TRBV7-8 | CASSQITRGTEAFF
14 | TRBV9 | CASRAGTGVGGYTF